These T cell receptor beta chains were read from a single sample in a study of CD8+ T cells in alopecia areata. Sequencing was performed with immunoSEQ multiplex PCR; in TCRdb, only in-frame clones are kept and a portion is missing. The profile shows about 180,000 clones, 40% to 55% of them singletons. Sequencing used CD8+ T cells sorted from blood, obtained around week 53, from a patient treated with tofacitinib. The source is a human donor with alopecia areata. The conserved cysteine and the conserved F or W are not part of the CDR3 here. Part of the rows lack a size; the others show once, few, many or a class for expanded clones.

v_call | clone_size | cdr3_aa
TRBV5-1 | - | ASSSPGGRETQY
TRBV15 | few | ATSRDSGANVLT
TRBV27 | once | ASSRTEPNEQF
TRBV20-1 | - | SEGVPYEQY
TRBV29-1 | few | SVAGTSGGLTDTQY
TRBV27 | - | ASSTETHTEAF
TRBV15 | few | ATSRVRQGAETQY
TRBV19 | - | ASSPEGANQPQH
TRBV5-6 | - | ASSGSGQGTDTQY
TRBV7-3 | - | ASSLDKNTEAF
TRBV6-4 | - | ASSDGGAYNEQF
TRBV5-6 | - | ASSSDSDEQY
TRBV11-2 | few | ASSFRETQY
TRBV7-3 | - | ASSLGANVLT
TRBV4-2 | - | ASSLSRADTQY
TRBV4-2 | few | ASSQEELAGGTGELF
TRBV5-6 | - | ASSLLRIRGAVSSYEQY
TRBV10-3 | few | ASWDGQETQY
TRBV5-6 | - | ASSRGPLEQY
TRBV2 | - | ADQGWGNSYEQY
TRBV4-1 | once | ASSQDKRNTEAF
TRBV9 | - | ASSVTPSYEQY
TRBV4-1 | - | ASSQTPRQGDSPLH
TRBV9 | - | ASSIGTGAYNEQF
TRBV29-1 | - | SVEDEYSYEQY
TRBV7-9 | - | ASSLISGRGEKLF
TRBV18 | - | ASSPGDTQVPFNQPQH
TRBV19 | - | ASSMMGEQY
TRBV2 | - | ASGPGQGYNEQF
TRBV4-3 | few | ASSQDRTGLNEQY
TRBV13 | - | ASSIDRGAQY
TRBV4-2 | - | ASSPGERETQY
TRBV7-9 | few | ASSWGAETQY
TRBV9 | - | ASSVDARDTEEQY
TRBV5-1 | - | ASRPEGPDTQY
TRBV29-1 | - | SVAGSPQGEKLF
TRBV6-5 | once | ASSYSTGESSYEQY
TRBV5-1 | - | ASSLGQGSYEQY
TRBV29-1 | - | SVEGDRGEDTQY
TRBV6-5 | once | ASSRWVETDTQY
TRBV18 | - | ASSQKGTQSQEKTQY
TRBV29-1 | - | SVEWGHRADYEQF
TRBV29-1 | - | SVEDVRGRALYGYT
TRBV4-1 | few | ASKSRDRDLDTQY
TRBV9 | once | ASSVGMGNTEAF
TRBV4-3 | - | ASSQLYQETINTEAF
TRBV27 | - | ASSNYRGHGANVLT
TRBV2 | - | ASSDREGTEAF
TRBV27 | - | ASSTKANYEQY
TRBV10-3 | - | AISESEGPRETQY
TRBV10-3 | - | AISDPVEGTYEQY
TRBV10-3 | few | AISEVGGYMIEQF
TRBV30 | - | AGDQGGAGELF
TRBV5-6 | once | ASSQGIAGNNEQF
TRBV2 | - | ASRYRTEAF
TRBV19 | - | ASTPGYREGTEAF
TRBV29-1 | once | SVEDSDRDYYGYT
TRBV15 | - | ATSRGSGWEQY
TRBV6-5 | - | ASSYGTSNTGELF
TRBV25-1 | few | ASAGGRNNEKLF